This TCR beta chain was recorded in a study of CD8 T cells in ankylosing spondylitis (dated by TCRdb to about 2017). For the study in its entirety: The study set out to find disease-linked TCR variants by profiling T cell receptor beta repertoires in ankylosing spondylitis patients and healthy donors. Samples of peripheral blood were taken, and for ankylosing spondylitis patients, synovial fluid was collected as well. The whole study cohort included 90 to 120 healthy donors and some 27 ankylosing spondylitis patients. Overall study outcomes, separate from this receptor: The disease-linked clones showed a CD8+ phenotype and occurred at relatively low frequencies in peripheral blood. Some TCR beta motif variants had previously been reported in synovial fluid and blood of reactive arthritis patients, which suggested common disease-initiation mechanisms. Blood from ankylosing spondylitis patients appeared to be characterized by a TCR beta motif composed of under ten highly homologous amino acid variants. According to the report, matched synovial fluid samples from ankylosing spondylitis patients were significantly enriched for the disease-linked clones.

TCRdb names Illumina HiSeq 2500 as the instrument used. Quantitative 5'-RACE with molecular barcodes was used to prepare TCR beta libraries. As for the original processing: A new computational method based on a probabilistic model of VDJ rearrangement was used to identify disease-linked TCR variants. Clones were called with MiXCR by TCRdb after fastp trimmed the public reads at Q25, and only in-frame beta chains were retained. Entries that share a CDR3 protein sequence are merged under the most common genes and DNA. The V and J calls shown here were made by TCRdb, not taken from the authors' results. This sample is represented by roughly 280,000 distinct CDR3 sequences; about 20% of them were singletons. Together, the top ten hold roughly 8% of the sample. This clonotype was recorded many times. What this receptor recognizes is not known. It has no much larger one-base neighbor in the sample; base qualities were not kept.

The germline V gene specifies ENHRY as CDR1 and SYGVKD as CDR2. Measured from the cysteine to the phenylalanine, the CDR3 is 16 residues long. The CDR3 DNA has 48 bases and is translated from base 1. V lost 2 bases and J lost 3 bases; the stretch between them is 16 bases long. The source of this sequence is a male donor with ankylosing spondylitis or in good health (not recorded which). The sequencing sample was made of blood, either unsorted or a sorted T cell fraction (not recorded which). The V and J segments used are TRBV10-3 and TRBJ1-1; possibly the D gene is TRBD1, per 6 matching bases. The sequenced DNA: TGTGCCATCAGTGAGGTGCGGGGGGCAGGAGACACTGAAGCTTTCTTT. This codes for CAISEVRGAGDTEAFF.